One and the same sample provided the 20 T cell receptor beta chains below, sequenced in a study of human T cells and chemical hapten exposure (dated by TCRdb to the early 2020s). Taken with the paper, the label for time point translates to: patch test 2, 6 weeks after DPC sensitization. The label giving this sample's treatment or condition can be read as: therapeutic diphenylcyclopropenone sensitization with weekly scalp DPC. The library was built by means of RACE. The run used a NextSeq 500. The raw public reads went through TCRdb reprocessing: fastp at Q25, MiXCR clone calling, in-frame beta chains kept. Every CDR3 protein is listed once, alongside the most common genes and DNA of its rows. The sample data list about 70,000 distinct CDR3 sequences, and over 6.5% of these were observed just once. The biggest ten clones account for 3% to 4.5% of the sample. Sample: whole blood, taken in connection with sensitization to the hapten diphenylcyclopropenone (DPC). These receptors were collected from a woman between 45 and 60 years old with alopecia areata. Some clones in this sample may be carry-over from other donors' samples.

With respect to this clonotype: It may be a read error: a sequence one base away is much more abundant. This rearrangement joins TRBV28 to TRBJ2-3, with 15 nucleotides matching TRBD2. The CDR3 totals 14 residues. Germline assignment: CDR1 MDHEN and CDR2 SYDVKM. The trim removed 6 bases at V and 9 bases at J, leaving 4 bases unmatched. This CDR3 is CASRGLAGGRTQYF. Written as DNA, the CDR3 is TGTGCCAGCAGGGGACTAGCGGGAGGTCGAACGCAGTATTTT.

Only a few counts were recorded for this clonotype. The V gene is TRBV12-3 or TRBV12-4, the J gene TRBJ1-2, with D possibly being TRBD1 (5 bases). The CDR3 spans 15 residues. The germline V and J ends were trimmed by 7 bases and 3 bases, with 18 bases remaining between them. The CDR3 DNA sequence: TGTGCCAGCACCCCCTCCGGCAGGGCGGACTATGGCTACACCTTC. This codes for CASTPSGRADYGYTF.

This clonotype was seen at least ten times. The chain links TRBV3-1 to TRBJ2-6; a weak D match, TRBD2 (6 bases). This CDR3 has 16 amino acids. Germline V gene sequence: CDR1 LGHDT, CDR2 YNNKEL (reference sequence). Trimming removed 1 base at V and 2 bases at J, with 9 bases between. The CDR3 region is CASSQGAGAGANVLTF. The CDR3 nucleotides are TGTGCCAGCAGCCAAGGAGCGGGCGCTGGGGCCAACGTCCTGACTTTC.

This clonotype was counted ten times or more. This chain connects TRBV14 to TRBJ2-1; 7 bases are shared with TRBD1. Germline assignment: CDR1 SGHDN and CDR2 FVKESK. This CDR3 comprises 17 residues. V lost 4 bases, J lost 6 bases, and 15 bases stayed unmatched. The CDR3 sequence is CASSRYRGAFLGNEQFF. DNA for the CDR3: TGTGCCAGCAGCCGATACAGGGGCGCGTTTTTGGGCAATGAGCAGTTCTTC.

This clonotype has ten or more counts. This rearrangement joins TRBV6-2 or TRBV6-3 to TRBJ2-1; D is possibly TRBD2 (6 bases). CDR1 is MNHEY and CDR2 is SVGEGT in the germline V gene. This CDR3 contains 11 residues. V was clipped by 5 bases and J by 10 bases, with 9 bases between them. Written as DNA, the CDR3 is TGTGCCAGCAGTAGGGCGGGGGAGCAGTTCTTC. Encoded protein: CASSRAGEQFF.

This clonotype has a count of ten or more. V gene TRBV7-2 combines with J gene TRBJ1-5, with TRBD1 matching 9 bases. This CDR3 contains 16 residues. Per germline, CDR1 SGHTA and CDR2 FQGNSA. With V trimmed by 3 bases and J by 2 bases, 5 bases remained unmatched. CDR3: CASSFTGGTGNQPQHF. Here the CDR3 DNA reads TGTGCCAGCAGCTTTACAGGGGGCACTGGCAATCAGCCCCAGCATTTT.

This clonotype was picked up a small number of times. This chain links TRBV29-1 with TRBJ1-1, with D maybe TRBD1 (6 bases). V lost 7 bases and J lost 7, with 22 bases in between. This CDR3 has 14 residues. Germline V gives CDR1 SQVTM, CDR2 ANQGSEA. Here the CDR3 reads CSAGGGAKLGEAFF. The DNA of the CDR3 is TGCAGCGCTGGGGGGGGCGCTAAGTTGGGTGAAGCTTTCTTT. The whole variable domain, filled in from reference TRBV29-1 and TRBJ1-1, reads SAVISQKPSRDICQRGTSLTIQCQVDSQVTMMFWYRQQPGQSLTLIATANQGSEATYESGFVIDKFPISRPNLTFSTLTVSNMSPEDSSIYLCSAGGGAKLGEAFFGQGTRLTVV.

Many counts were recorded for this clonotype. The chain couples TRBV6-5 to TRBJ1-1; D is undetermined. Germline V gene lookup returns CDR1 MNHEY and CDR2 SVGAGI. The CDR3 loop spans 17 amino acids. Trimming left V 7 bases short and J 0 bases short, with 21 bases between. CDR3 DNA sequence: TGTGCCAGCATCCCACGAGGGTCCATCCGTATGAACACTGAAGCTTTCTTT. Protein product: CASIPRGSIRMNTEAFF.

To note about this clonotype: A much larger clonotype is one base distant, so this may be a read error. This chain connects TRBV29-1 to TRBJ1-1, with D maybe TRBD1 (5 bases). This CDR3 spans 13 amino acids. The V gene's germline CDR1 is SQVTM and CDR2 ANQGSEA. V was shortened by 4 bases and J by 1 base, with 10 bases between the two germline ends. CDR3 region: CSVGRGTNTEAFF. CDR3 in DNA: TGCAGCGTTGGGAGGGGAACGAACACTGAAGCTTTCTTT.

V gene TRBV4-1 combines with J gene TRBJ2-3; 12 bases are a match to TRBD2. Germline lookup yields CDR1 MGHRA and CDR2 YSYEKL. The junction had 8 bases not matched to a gene; V was cut back by 1 base and J by 6 bases. The CDR3 is made up of 17 amino acids. This CDR3 is CASSQGLAGGTGDTQYF. In nucleotides, the CDR3 is TGCGCCAGCAGCCAAGGCCTAGCGGGGGGGACTGGGGATACGCAGTATTTT.

This rearrangement joins TRBV28 to TRBJ1-2; D may be TRBD1 (5 bases). CDR3 length equals 15 residues. V dropped 3 bases and J dropped 4 bases, with 15 bases sitting between them. CDR1 and CDR2 from the germline V gene are MDHEN and SYDVKM. CDR3 bases: TGTGCCAGCAGTTTTGGGGCGACACGTATCTATGGCTACACCTTC. It encodes CASSFGATRIYGYTF.

The CDR3 region is CASSPGSLNSPLHF. The CDR3 DNA follows: TGTGCCAGCAGCCCCGGGAGTCTTAATTCACCCCTCCACTTT. The V gene is TRBV12-3 or TRBV12-4, the J gene TRBJ1-6; D not certain. The CDR3 extends over 14 amino acids. Trimming removed 6 bases at V and 6 bases at J, with 12 bases between.

The V gene is TRBV7-9, the J gene TRBJ2-5; D perhaps matches TRBD1 (6 bases). The CDR3 loop spans 14 amino acids. The V gene's germline CDR1 is SEHNR and CDR2 FQNEAQ (reference sequence). Between the trimmed V and J ends, which lost 5 bases and 6 bases, there was a span of 16 bases. In nucleotides, the CDR3 is TGTGCCAGCAGCGGCGGGTCTGGGGACAAGACCCAGTACTTC. Amino acid sequence: CASSGGSGDKTQYF.

This rearrangement joins TRBV3-1 to TRBJ2-2; D is possibly TRBD1 (6 bases). With 7 bases removed from V and 4 bases from J, the gap between germline ends came to 13 bases. Germline V gene sequence: CDR1 LGHDT, CDR2 YNNKEL (reference sequence). This CDR3 is built from 14 residues. The CDR3 DNA reads as TGTGCCAGCACACAGGGTGTCGTCACCGGGGAGCTGTTTTTT. Encoded protein: CASTQGVVTGELFF.

This clonotype appeared many times. V usage is TRBV6-5 and J usage is TRBJ2-5, with a possible D match to TRBD2 (6 bases). The CDR3 extends over 12 amino acids. Germline loops: CDR1 MNHEY, CDR2 SVGAGI. V gave up 5 bases and J gave up 9 bases, with 13 bases separating them. The CDR3 spells CASSAGPGAQYF. The CDR3 nucleotides read TGTGCCAGCAGTGCCGGGCCGGGGGCCCAGTACTTC.

This chain joins TRBV10-3 and TRBJ2-7, with a weak D call TRBD2 (6 bases). Germline V gives CDR1 ENHRY, CDR2 SYGVKD. The CDR3 runs 15 residues. V was cut by 2 bases and J by 5 bases, with 16 bases left in between. CDR3 nucleotide sequence: TGTGCCATCAGTGAGAATGTGGGACTGATAAACGAGCAGTACTTC. Translation: CAISENVGLINEQYF.

This chain joins TRBV12-3 or TRBV12-4 and TRBJ2-1; 7 nucleotides line up with TRBD2. Trimming removed 3 bases from V and 9 bases from J; junction bases left unmatched: 8. The CDR3 loop spans 14 amino acids. The CDR3 here is CASSLGGGSSEQFF. CDR3 nucleotide sequence: TGTGCCAGCAGTTTGGGCGGCGGGAGCAGTGAGCAGTTCTTC.

This clonotype has ten or more counts. The V gene is TRBV9, the J gene TRBJ2-3; 9 bases align to TRBD2. The germline CDR1 and CDR2 sequences are SGDLS and YYNGEE. The CDR3 sequence is 17 residues long. J gave up 4 bases and V 3 bases, and 12 bases lay outside the gene matches. The CDR3 DNA reads as TGTGCCAGCAGCGACCGGCGACGGGCGGGGGGGCCAGATACGCAGTATTTT. This codes for CASSDRRRAGGPDTQYF.

This clonotype was picked up many times. This sequence joins TRBV7-2 and TRBJ2-3, with a possible D match to TRBD2 (6 bases). V was trimmed by 2 bases and J by 4 bases, leaving 13 bases between them. The CDR3 covers 15 residues. CDR1 is SGHTA, CDR2 FQGNSA, per germline. This CDR3 reads CASSLNGSPSDTQYF. CDR3 DNA sequence: TGTGCCAGCAGCTTAAACGGGAGCCCCTCAGATACGCAGTATTTT. The variable domain in full, completed from reference TRBV7-2 and TRBJ2-3, reads GAGVSQSPSNKVTEKGKDVELRCDPISGHTALYWYRQSLGQGLEFLIYFQGNSAPDKSGLPSDRFSAERTGGSVSTLTIQRTQQEDSAVYLCASSLNGSPSDTQYFGPGTRLTVL.

This clonotype was found a few times. This chain links TRBV5-1 with TRBJ2-7; TRBD1 matches 8 bases. This CDR3 spans 16 amino acids. With 5 bases clipped from V and 0 bases from J, the junction kept 10 bases outside the gene matches. CDR1 and CDR2 (germline): SGHRS, YFSETQ. The CDR3 here is CASSSPQGVSSYEQYF. CDR3 DNA: TGCGCCAGCAGTTCCCCACAGGGGGTCAGCTCCTACGAGCAGTACTTC. The whole variable domain, filled in from reference TRBV5-1 and TRBJ2-7, reads KAGVTQTPRYLIKTRGQQVTLSCSPISGHRSVSWYQQTPGQGLQFLFEYFSETQRNKGNFPGRFSGRQFSNSRSEMNVSTLELGDSALYLCASSSPQGVSSYEQYFGPGTRLTVT.